A single sample is the source of the 6 T cell receptor beta chains below, sequenced in a study of beta chain features in type 1 diabetes. General observations from the study: All four CD4+ subsets of Type 1 diabetes patients contained TCRB CDR3s that were moderately but significantly shorter.

What was sequenced were expressed TCRB transcripts, since all of the isolated RNA had been reverse transcribed. Data came from immunoSEQ multiplex PCR; TCRdb stores just in-frame clones and leaves some out. The data show 300,000 to 350,000 clones, with roughly 13% seen just once and nearly 0.015% held by the top ten. Their antigens remain unidentified. Sequencing input: naive CD4+ T cells from blood. Source of these receptors: a young woman with type 1 diabetes.

This clone was counted between two and nine times. V usage is TRBV29-1 and J usage is TRBJ2-3; D remains ambiguous. Germline assignment: CDR1 SQVTM and CDR2 ANQGSEA. This CDR3 has 11 residues. Trimming took off 6 bases at V and 0 bases at J, with 4 bases between the two ends. CDR3 residues: CSVSSTDTQYF. The DNA for the CDR3 is TGCAGCGTCTCTAGCACAGATACGCAGTATTTT.

Only a few counts were recorded for this clone. V and J are TRBV6-6 and TRBJ2-5; D uncertain. The CDR3 consists of 13 residues. V lost 7 bases, J lost 4 bases, and 13 bases lay in between. Per the germline V gene, CDR1 is MNHNY and CDR2 is SVGAGI (reference sequence). CDR3 sequence reads: CASNPTGAETQYF. For the CDR3, the DNA is TGTGCCAGCAACCCGACCGGAGCAGAGACCCAGTACTTC.

The J gene is TRBJ2-3, the V gene TRBV2; 11 nucleotides align to TRBD2. The V and J ends lost 1 base and 10 bases, in that order; junction bases with no gene match: 4. The CDR3 consists of 14 residues. The germline V gene has CDR1 SNHLY and CDR2 FYNNEI. CDR3 sequence: CASSEELAGGAQYF. In nucleotides, the CDR3 is TGTGCCAGCAGTGAAGAGCTAGCGGGAGGTGCGCAGTATTTT.

In its sample, this clone was seen a few times. The CDR3 loop reads CASSLDQGTYEQYF. CDR3 nucleotide sequence: TGCGCCAGCAGCTTGGATCAGGGTACCTACGAGCAGTACTTC. The J gene is TRBJ2-7, the V gene TRBV5-1; the D gene is possibly TRBD1 (5 bases). V lost 0 bases and J lost 2, with 9 bases in between. This CDR3 contains 14 residues. The V gene's germline CDR1 is SGHRS and CDR2 YFSETQ.

This clone was found a few times. The chain couples TRBV7-2 to TRBJ2-3, with 8 bases aligning to TRBD2. J gave up 4 bases and V 6 bases, and 9 bases lay outside the gene matches. Germline CDR1 and CDR2: SGHTA and FQGNSA. This CDR3 has 15 amino acids. Here the CDR3 reads CASRKPGLVADTQYF. The CDR3 DNA sequence: TGTGCCAGCAGGAAGCCGGGACTAGTGGCAGATACGCAGTATTTT.

V gene TRBV7-2 combines with J gene TRBJ2-5; D gene uncertain. CDR3 length equals 14 residues. The germline gives CDR1 SGHTA, CDR2 FQGNSA. V gave up 3 bases and J gave up 2 bases, with 10 bases separating them. The CDR3 DNA reads as TGTGCCAGCAGCTTTACGGGTTCTCAAGAGACCCAGTACTTC. Translated: CASSFTGSQETQYF. The variable domain in full, completed from reference TRBV7-2 and TRBJ2-5, reads GAGVSQSPSNKVTEKGKDVELRCDPISGHTALYWYRQSLGQGLEFLIYFQGNSAPDKSGLPSDRFSAERTGGSVSTLTIQRTQQEDSAVYLCASSFTGSQETQYFGPGTRLLVL.